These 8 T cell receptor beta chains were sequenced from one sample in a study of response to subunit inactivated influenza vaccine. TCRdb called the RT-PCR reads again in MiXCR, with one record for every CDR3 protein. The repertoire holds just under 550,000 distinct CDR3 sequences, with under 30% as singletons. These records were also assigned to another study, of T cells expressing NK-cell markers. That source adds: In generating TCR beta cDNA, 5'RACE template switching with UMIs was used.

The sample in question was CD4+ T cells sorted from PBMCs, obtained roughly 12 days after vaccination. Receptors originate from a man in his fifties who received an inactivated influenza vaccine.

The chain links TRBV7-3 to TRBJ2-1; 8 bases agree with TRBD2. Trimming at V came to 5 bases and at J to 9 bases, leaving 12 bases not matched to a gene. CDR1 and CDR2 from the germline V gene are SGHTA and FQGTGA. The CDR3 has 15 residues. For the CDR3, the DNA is TGTGCCAGCAGCACGGGGGGGGGACTAGAGCCTGAGCAGTTCTTC. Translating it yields CASSTGGGLEPEQFF.

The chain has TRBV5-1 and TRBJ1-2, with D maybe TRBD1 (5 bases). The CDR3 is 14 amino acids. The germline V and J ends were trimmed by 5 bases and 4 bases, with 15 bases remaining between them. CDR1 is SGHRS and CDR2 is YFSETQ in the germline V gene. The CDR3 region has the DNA TGCGCCAGCAGTTCTGCCGGGACGGGCTATGGCTACACCTTC. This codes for CASSSAGTGYGYTF.

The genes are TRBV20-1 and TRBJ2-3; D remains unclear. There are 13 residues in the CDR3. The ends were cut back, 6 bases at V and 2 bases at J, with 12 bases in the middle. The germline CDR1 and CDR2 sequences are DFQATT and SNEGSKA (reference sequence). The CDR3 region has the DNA TGCAGTGCCAAATATCTCCCCACAGATACGCAGTATTTT. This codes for CSAKYLPTDTQYF.

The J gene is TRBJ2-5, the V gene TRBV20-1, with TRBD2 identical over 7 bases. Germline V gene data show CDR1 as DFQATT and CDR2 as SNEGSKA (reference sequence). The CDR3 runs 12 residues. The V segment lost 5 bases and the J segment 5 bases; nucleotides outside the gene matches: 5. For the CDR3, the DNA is TGCAGTGCTGGCGGGAGCCGGGAGACCCAGTACTTC. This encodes CSAGGSRETQYF.

The chain's CDR3 is CASSDGLASSYEQYF. DNA of the CDR3: TGTGCCAGCAGTGATGGTCTAGCATCCTCCTACGAGCAGTACTTC. This sequence joins TRBV2 and TRBJ2-7; tentatively, D is TRBD2 (5 bases). The germline CDR1 and CDR2 sequences are SNHLY and FYNNEI. The V end was cut by 3 bases, the J end by 0 bases, with 12 bases between. This CDR3 is 15 amino acids long. Supplemented by reference TRBV2 and TRBJ2-7, the full variable domain reads EPEVTQTPSHQVTQMGQEVILRCVPISNHLYFYWYRQILGQKVEFLVSFYNNEISEKSEIFDDQFSVERPDGSNFTLKIRSTKLEDSAMYFCASSDGLASSYEQYFGPGTRLTVT.

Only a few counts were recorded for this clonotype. This CDR3 is CASSPQGVYEQFF. CDR3 nucleotides: TGTGCCAGCTCACCACAGGGGGTATATGAGCAGTTCTTC. The chain links TRBV18 to TRBJ2-1; weak D call: TRBD1 (6 bases). This CDR3 contains 13 residues. Trimming shortened V by 1 base and J by 8 bases, and 9 bases separated the two germline ends. The germline V gene has CDR1 KGHSH and CDR2 LQKENI.

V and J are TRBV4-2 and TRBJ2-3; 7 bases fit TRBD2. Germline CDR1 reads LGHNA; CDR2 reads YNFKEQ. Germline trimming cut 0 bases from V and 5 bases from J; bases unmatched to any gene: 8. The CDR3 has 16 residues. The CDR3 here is CASSQDRLAPRDTQYF. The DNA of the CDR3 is TGTGCCAGCAGCCAAGACAGACTAGCTCCGAGAGATACGCAGTATTTT.

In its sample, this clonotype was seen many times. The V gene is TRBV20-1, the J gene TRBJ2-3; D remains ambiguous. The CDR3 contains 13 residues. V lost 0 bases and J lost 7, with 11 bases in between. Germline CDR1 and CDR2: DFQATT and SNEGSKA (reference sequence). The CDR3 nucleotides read TGCAGTGCTAGAGAGCTCCGGATGCATACGCAGTATTTT. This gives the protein CSARELRMHTQYF.